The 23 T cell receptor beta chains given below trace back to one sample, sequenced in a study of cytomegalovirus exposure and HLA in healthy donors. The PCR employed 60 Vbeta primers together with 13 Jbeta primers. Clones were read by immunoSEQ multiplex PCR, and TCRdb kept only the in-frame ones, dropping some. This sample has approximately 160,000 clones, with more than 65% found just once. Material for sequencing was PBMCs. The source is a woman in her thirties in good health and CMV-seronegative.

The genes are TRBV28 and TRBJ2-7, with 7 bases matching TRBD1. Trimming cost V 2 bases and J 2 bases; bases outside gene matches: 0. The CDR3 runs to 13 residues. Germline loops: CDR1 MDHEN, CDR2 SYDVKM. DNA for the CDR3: TGTGCCAGCAGTTTAACAGGGGCCTACGAGCAGTACTTC. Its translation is CASSLTGAYEQYF.

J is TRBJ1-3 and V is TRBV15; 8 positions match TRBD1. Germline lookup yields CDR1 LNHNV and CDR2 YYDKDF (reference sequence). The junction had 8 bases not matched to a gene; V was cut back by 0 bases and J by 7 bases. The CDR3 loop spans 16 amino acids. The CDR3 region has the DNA TGTGCCACCAGCAGAGATCTGCAGACAGGGGCGAACACCATATATTTT. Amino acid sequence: CATSRDLQTGANTIYF.

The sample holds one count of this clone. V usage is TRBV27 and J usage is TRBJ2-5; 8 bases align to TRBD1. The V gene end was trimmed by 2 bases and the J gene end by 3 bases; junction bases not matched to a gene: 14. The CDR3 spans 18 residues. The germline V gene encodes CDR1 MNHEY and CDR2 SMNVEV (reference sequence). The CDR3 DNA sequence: TGTGCCAGCAGTTTAATCTATAGGGCAGGGGGCCCCGAAGAGACCCAGTACTTC. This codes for CASSLIYRAGGPEETQYF.

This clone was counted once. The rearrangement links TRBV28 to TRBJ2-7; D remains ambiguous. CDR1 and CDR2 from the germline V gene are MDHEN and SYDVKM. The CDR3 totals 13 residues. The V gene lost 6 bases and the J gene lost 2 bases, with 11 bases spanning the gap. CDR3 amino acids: CASRTGPTYEQYF. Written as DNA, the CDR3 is TGTGCCAGCAGGACTGGTCCCACCTACGAGCAGTACTTC.

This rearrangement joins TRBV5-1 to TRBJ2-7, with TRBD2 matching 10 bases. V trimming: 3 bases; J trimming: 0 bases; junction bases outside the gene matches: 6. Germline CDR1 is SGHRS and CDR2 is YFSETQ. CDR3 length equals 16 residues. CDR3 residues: CASSSSPSGSSYEQYF. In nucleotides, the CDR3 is TGCGCCAGCAGCTCAAGCCCTAGCGGGAGCTCCTACGAGCAGTACTTC.

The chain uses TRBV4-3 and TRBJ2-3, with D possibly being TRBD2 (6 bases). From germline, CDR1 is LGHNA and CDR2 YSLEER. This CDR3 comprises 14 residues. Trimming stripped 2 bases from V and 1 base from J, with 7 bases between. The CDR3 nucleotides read TGCGCCAGCAGCCAACCGGGAGGCACAGATACGCAGTATTTT. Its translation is CASSQPGGTDTQYF.

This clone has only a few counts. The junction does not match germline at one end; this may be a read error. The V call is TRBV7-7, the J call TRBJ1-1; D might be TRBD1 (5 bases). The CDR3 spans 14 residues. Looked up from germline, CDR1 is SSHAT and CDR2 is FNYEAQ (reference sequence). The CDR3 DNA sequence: TGTGCTAGCAGCCCCGTGGGGGGGAACACTGAAGCTTTCTTT. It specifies CASSPVGGNTEAFF.

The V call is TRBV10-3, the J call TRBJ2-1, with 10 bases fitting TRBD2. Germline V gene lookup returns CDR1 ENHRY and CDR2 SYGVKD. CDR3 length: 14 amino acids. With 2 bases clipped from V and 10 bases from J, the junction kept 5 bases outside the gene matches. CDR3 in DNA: TGTGCCATCAGTGAGCTAGCGGGAGAGGACGAGCAGTTCTTC. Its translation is CAISELAGEDEQFF.

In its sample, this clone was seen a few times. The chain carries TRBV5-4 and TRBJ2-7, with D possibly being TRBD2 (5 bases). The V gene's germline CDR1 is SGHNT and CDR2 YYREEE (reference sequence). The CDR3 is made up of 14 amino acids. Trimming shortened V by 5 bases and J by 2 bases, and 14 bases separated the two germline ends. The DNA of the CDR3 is TGTGCCAGCAGTCCGGACTCATCCCCCTACGAGCAGTACTTC. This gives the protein CASSPDSSPYEQYF.

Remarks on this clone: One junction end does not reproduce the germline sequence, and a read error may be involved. The CDR3 protein is CAISEDREVYGYPF. The CDR3 DNA follows: TGTGCCATCAGTGAGGACAGGGAGGTCTATGGCTACCCCTTC. The rearrangement joins TRBV10-3 to TRBJ1-2; 7 bases map to TRBD1. Per germline, CDR1 ENHRY and CDR2 SYGVKD. The CDR3 length is 14 residues.

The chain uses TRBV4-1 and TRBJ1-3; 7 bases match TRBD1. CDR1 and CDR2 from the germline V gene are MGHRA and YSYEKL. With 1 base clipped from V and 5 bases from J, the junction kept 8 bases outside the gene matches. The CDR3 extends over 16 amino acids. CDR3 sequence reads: CASSQGVGQLRNTIYF. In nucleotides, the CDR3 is TGCGCCAGCAGCCAAGGTGTGGGACAGCTCAGAAACACCATATATTTT.

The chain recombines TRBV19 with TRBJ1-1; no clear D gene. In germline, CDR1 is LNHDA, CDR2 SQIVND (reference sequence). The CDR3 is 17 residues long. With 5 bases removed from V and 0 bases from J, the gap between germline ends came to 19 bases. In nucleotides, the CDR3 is TGTGCCAGTAGTCCCCACCTTGAGACACAACTGAACACTGAAGCTTTCTTT. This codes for CASSPHLETQLNTEAFF.

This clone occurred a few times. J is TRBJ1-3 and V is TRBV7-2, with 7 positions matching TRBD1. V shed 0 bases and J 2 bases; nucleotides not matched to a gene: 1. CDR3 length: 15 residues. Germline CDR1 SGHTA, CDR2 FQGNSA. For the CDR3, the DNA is TGTGCCAGCAGCTTAGCAGACAGGGCTGGAAACACCATATATTTT. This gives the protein CASSLADRAGNTIYF.

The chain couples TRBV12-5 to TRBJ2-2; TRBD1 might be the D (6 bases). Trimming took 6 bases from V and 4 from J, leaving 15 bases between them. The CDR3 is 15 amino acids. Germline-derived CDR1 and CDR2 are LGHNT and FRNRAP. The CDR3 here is CASGIQGWATGELFF. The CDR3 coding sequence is TGTGCTAGTGGAATACAGGGTTGGGCCACCGGGGAGCTGTTTTTT.

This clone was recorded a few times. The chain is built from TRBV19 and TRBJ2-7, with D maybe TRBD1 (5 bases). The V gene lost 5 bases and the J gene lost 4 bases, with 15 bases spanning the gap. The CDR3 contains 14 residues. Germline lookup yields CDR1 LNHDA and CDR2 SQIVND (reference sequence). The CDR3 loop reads CASSEKTAQYEQYF. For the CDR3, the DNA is TGTGCCAGTAGTGAGAAGACAGCTCAATACGAGCAGTACTTC.

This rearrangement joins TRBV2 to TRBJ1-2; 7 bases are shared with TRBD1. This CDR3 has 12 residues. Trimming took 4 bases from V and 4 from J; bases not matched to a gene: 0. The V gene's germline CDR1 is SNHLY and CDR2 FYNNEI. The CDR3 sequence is CASSGDSYGYTF. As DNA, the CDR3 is TGTGCCAGCAGTGGGGACAGCTATGGCTACACCTTC.

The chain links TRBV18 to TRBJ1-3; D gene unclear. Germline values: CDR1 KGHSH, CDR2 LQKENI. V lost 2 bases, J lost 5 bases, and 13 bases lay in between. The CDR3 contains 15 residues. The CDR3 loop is CASSPSFDIRNTIYF. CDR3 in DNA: TGTGCCAGCTCACCAAGTTTCGACATCCGAAACACCATATATTTT.

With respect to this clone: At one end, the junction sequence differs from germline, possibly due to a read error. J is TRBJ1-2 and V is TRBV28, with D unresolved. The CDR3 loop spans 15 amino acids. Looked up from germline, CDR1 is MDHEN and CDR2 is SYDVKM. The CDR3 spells CASSRLGSPNYGYPF. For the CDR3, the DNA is TGTGCCAGCAGTCGCCTGGGGAGCCCTAACTATGGCTACCCCTTC.

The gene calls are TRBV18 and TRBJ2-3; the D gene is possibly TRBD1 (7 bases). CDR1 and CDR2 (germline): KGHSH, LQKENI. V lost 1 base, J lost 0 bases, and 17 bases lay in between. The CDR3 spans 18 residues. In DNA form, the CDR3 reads TGTGCCAGCTCACCACTTGGGGGGACAGTCACTAGCACAGATACGCAGTATTTT. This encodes CASSPLGGTVTSTDTQYF.

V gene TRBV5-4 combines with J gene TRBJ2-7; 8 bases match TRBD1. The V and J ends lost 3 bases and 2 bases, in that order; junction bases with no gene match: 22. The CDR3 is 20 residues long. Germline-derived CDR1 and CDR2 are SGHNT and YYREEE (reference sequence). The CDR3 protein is CASSSGIYQGAGPFAYEQYF. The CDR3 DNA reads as TGTGCCAGCAGCTCTGGGATATACCAGGGGGCAGGGCCTTTCGCCTACGAGCAGTACTTC.

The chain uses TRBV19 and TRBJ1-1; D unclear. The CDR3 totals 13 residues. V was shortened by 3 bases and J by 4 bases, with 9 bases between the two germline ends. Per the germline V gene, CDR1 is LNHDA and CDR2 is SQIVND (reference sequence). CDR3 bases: TGTGCCAGTAGTATCTGGGAGGCCACTGAAGCTTTCTTT. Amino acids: CASSIWEATEAFF.

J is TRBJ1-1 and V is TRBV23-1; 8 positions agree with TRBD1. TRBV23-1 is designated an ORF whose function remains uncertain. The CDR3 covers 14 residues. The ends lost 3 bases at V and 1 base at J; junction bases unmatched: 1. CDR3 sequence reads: CASSQDRENTEAFF. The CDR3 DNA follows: TGCGCCAGCAGTCAGGACAGGGAGAACACTGAAGCTTTCTTT.

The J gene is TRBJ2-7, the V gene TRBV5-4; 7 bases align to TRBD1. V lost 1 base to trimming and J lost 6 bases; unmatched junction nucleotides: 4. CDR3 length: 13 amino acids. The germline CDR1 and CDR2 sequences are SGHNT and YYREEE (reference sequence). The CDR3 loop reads CASSLLAGGEQYF. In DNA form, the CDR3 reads TGTGCCAGCAGCTTGCTGGCAGGGGGCGAGCAGTACTTC.